This entry features one T cell receptor beta chain sequence. The data are from a study of blood T cell repertoires in COVID-19. The wider study: Material from acute and convalescent COVID-19 was sourced from the United States, Italy and Spain. Nucleic acid was either cDNA or gDNA, and it came from T cells, B-cell-depleted T cells, or PBMCs.

CDR1 is KGHDR and CDR2 is SFDVKD in the germline V gene. The CDR3 is 14 amino acids. The V gene lost 3 bases and the J gene lost 12 bases, with 17 bases spanning the gap. Per the original methods: Amplification of reference gene primers was used by the study to estimate nucleated cell counts. Generated by immunoSEQ multiplex PCR, the TCRdb table keeps only in-frame clones and is missing some. For V, J and clone size, that table is used; D and trimming come from the DNA. This sample has 75,000 to 95,000 clones, with around 74% found just once. Material for sequencing was peripheral blood. This clonotype originated in an elderly woman with active or convalescent COVID-19. The V and J genes are TRBV24-1 and TRBJ2-1; tentative D call: TRBD1 (6 bases). The CDR3 is CATSDTWGQAPQFF. The CDR3 DNA reads TGTGCCACCAGTGATACCTGGGGGCAGGCCCCGCAGTTCTTC.